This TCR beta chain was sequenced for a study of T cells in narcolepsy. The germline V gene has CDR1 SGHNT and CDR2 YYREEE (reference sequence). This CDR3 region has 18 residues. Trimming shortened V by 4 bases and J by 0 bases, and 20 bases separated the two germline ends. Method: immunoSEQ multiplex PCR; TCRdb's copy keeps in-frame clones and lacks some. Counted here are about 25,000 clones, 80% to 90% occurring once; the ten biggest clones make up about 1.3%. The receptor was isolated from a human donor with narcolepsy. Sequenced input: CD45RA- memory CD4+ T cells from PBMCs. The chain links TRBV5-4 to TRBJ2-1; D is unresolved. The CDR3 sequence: CASSSTKSAASSYNEQFF. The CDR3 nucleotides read TGTGCCAGCAGCAGCACAAAGTCGGCGGCAAGCTCCTACAATGAGCAGTTCTTC.